The sample holds a few counts of the clone carrying this T cell receptor beta chain. The antigen remains undetermined. V was cut by 3 bases and J by 0 bases, with 6 bases left in between. CDR1 is SQVTM and CDR2 is ANQGSEA in the germline V gene. The CDR3 is made up of 12 amino acids. The sample originates from a study of T-cell memory formation after mild COVID-19. Whole-study findings and limits: Day 37-peaking second-wave clones had unconfirmed SARS-CoV-2 specificity. Clones shrinking between day 15 and 85 showed a balanced CD4/CD8 split, and those that grew later tilted toward CD4+.

TCRdb ran MiXCR on the 5' RACE reads and lists one entry per CDR3 protein. The table has roughly 370,000 distinct CDR3 sequences, around a sixth seen once. The sequenced sample was PBMCs or a T cell subset sorted from them (not recorded which). The TCR comes from a man aged 18 to 35 who had mild COVID-19 (a few samples of this study predate the infection). Cell type and time point are not known. The rearrangement uses TRBV29-1 and TRBJ2-7, with D hard to call. CDR3 protein: CSVEGLSYEQYF. The CDR3 nucleotides are TGCAGCGTTGAGGGTCTCTCCTACGAGCAGTACTTC.